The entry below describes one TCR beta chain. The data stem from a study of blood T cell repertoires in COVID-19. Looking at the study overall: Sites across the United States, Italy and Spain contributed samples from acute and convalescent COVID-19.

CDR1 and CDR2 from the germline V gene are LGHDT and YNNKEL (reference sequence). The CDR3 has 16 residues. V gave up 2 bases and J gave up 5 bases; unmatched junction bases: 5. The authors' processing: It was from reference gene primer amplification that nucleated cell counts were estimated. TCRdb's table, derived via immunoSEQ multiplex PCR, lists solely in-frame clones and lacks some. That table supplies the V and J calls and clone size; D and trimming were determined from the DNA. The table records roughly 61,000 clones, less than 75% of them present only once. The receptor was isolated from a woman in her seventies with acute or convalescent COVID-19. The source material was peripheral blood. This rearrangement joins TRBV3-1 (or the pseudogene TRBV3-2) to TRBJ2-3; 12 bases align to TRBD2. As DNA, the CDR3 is TGTGCCAGCAGCCAACCTCTAGCGGGGGGGCGAGATACGCAGTATTTT. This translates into CASSQPLAGGRDTQYF.